This entry lists 5 T cell receptor beta chains sequenced from one sample in a study of blood T cells in healthy people across ages. Next came a second PCR, run for roughly 7 to 12 cycles, which used a sample-barcoded 5' primer along with a J-beta primer mix. TCRdb passed the 5' RACE reads through MiXCR, listing each CDR3 protein once. The sample yields 850,000 to 1,100,000 distinct CDR3 sequences, around two fifths seen once. The sample comprised blood. The receptor set was obtained from a man in his late teens or twenties in good health.

This clonotype was observed a few times. The V and J genes are TRBV7-2 and TRBJ1-1, with TRBD1 as a possible D gene (5 bases). The CDR3 is 15 amino acids. The V end was cut by 4 bases, the J end by 5 bases, with 17 bases between. From germline, CDR1 is SGHTA and CDR2 FQGNSA. As DNA, the CDR3 is TGTGCCAGCAGCTCCGGGGTAGGGGTTTGGACTGAAGCTTTCTTT. This encodes CASSSGVGVWTEAFF.

The rearrangement links TRBV9 to TRBJ2-2; the match to TRBD2 covers 8 bases. V was pared by 6 bases and J by 3 bases, with 4 bases of the junction left unmatched. This CDR3 has 14 residues. Germline values: CDR1 SGDLS, CDR2 YYNGEE. Here the CDR3 reads CASTLGGDTGELFF. The CDR3 DNA reads as TGTGCCAGCACCCTCGGGGGGGACACCGGGGAGCTGTTTTTT.

For this clonotype: A read error may be the cause here, since a much bigger clone is one base away. CDR3: CASSDFAYNEQYF. The CDR3 DNA follows: TGTGCCAGCAGTGACTTTGCGTACAATGAGCAGTACTTC. The chain joins TRBV6-4 to TRBJ2-1, with D unclear. The J call is uncertain, as TRBJ2-7 better fits the DNA end. The CDR3 totals 13 residues. CDR1 is MRHNA and CDR2 is SNTAGT in the germline V gene.

This clonotype was detected a few times. The J gene is TRBJ1-4, the V gene TRBV5-1; 7 bases match TRBD1. The CDR3 length is 16 residues. CDR1 is SGHRS and CDR2 is YFSETQ in the germline V gene. The junction had 10 bases not matched to a gene; V was cut back by 4 bases and J by 4 bases. The CDR3 DNA is TGCGCCAGCAGCGCTACTCAACAGGGGAATAATGAAAAACTGTTTTTT. Its translation is CASSATQQGNNEKLFF.

The chain couples TRBV6-5 to TRBJ2-3; D possibly matches TRBD1 or TRBD2 (5 bases each). Germline-derived CDR1 and CDR2 are MNHEY and SVGAGI. V lost 2 bases and J 2 bases, leaving 20 bases between the germline ends. This CDR3 is built from 18 residues. The CDR3 region has the DNA TGTGCCAGCAGTTACACCTATTCTGGGACGGATCTCACAGATACGCAGTATTTT. It specifies CASSYTYSGTDLTDTQYF.